The sequence of this T cell receptor (beta chain) was determined in a study of blood T cell repertoires in COVID-19 (dated by TCRdb to 2018 to 2020). With respect to the entire study: Samples covering the acute and convalescent phases of COVID-19 were provided by collaborators in the United States, Italy and Spain. The material from the prospective study consisted of cDNA or gDNA derived from T cells, B-cell-depleted T cells, or PBMCs. Deeply sampled blood TCRbeta repertoires from subjects exposed to, actively infected with, or recovered from COVID-19 were included in the dataset. A freely available public database, intended as a resource for researchers studying the immune response to SARS-CoV-2, is where the repertoires were released. The samples were drawn from two sources: the first 160 participants of the ongoing ImmuneRACE study, and 1,200 or so subjects contributed by 6 global collaborators. The sample metadata nearly always contained a de-identified subject ID, COVID-19 status, age in years and sex. Where available, HLA class I and class II types were obtained from metadata supplied by the sample provider rather than from assay-based typing. What the study reported, not specific to this receptor: The amount of clinical and demographic metadata varied by source and participant and was provided uncurated.

From its cysteine to its phenylalanine, the CDR3 spans 15 amino acids. Of all the DNA, just the CDR3 is kept, 45 bases in frame from base 1. After removal of 5 bases from V and 5 bases from J, the junction retains 10 bases not matched to a gene. The germline V gene gives CDR1 as SGHTA and CDR2 as FQGNSA. Enrolling through a virtual design, the prospective study's participants ranged in age from about 18 to 89 years and lived across some 22 United States geographic areas. Cohort assignment in the prospective study relied on participant-reported clinical history from a screening survey and a study questionnaire. Recovered participants in ImmuneRACE Cohort 3 were defined as having two consecutive negative NP/OP PCR tests, clearance from a healthcare professional, or resolution of symptoms. Each participant in the prospective study had whole blood, serum and a nasopharyngeal or oropharyngeal swab collected by mobile phlebotomists. Over an approximately 2-month period, participants in the prospective study had the option of providing additional blood draws and questionnaires. Before DNA extraction, blood samples from the prospective study were shipped at room temperature or frozen.

About this clone: The clone's antigen remains unknown. Base-call qualities are not available, and no considerably larger clone is one nucleotide away.

TCRbeta CDR3 regions were amplified from genomic DNA by means of the immunoSEQ Assay, a bias-controlled multiplex PCR. On the authors' methods: The number of nucleated cells in each sample was estimated by amplification of reference gene primers within the assay. Sequence reads were collapsed and filtered to measure the absolute abundance of every unique TCRbeta CDR3 rearrangement. For each sample, productive Simpson clonality was calculated as the square root of Simpson's diversity index over productive rearrangements. TCRdb took over this immuneACCESS table, retaining in-frame rearrangements with V and J assigned. Such tables are incomplete; in checked studies, under half of the missing clones stem from an unresolved V gene, and the remainder is unexplained. V and J calls and clone size are those listed in that table; D and trimming were worked out from the DNA. Recorded for this sample are 200,000 to 250,000 clones; nearly 90% of them occurred a single time. 11% of the sample lies in the top ten.

This TCR derives from a man aged 25 to 40 who had recovered from COVID-19. The V and J genes are TRBV7-2 and TRBJ2-5, and TRBD2 aligns with 8 junction nucleotides. The sample comprised PBMCs or T cells enriched from blood (not recorded which). The CDR3 protein: CASSLGGGAGETQYF. The DNA sequence is TGTGCCAGCAGCCTCGGGGGGGGCGCCGGGGAGACCCAGTACTTC. Outside the CDR3, residues come from the reference TRBV7-2 and TRBJ2-5 proteins, so the full variable domain is: GAGVSQSPSNKVTEKGKDVELRCDPISGHTALYWYRQSLGQGLEFLIYFQGNSAPDKSGLPSDRFSAERTGGSVSTLTIQRTQQEDSAVYLCASSLGGGAGETQYFGPGTRLLVL.